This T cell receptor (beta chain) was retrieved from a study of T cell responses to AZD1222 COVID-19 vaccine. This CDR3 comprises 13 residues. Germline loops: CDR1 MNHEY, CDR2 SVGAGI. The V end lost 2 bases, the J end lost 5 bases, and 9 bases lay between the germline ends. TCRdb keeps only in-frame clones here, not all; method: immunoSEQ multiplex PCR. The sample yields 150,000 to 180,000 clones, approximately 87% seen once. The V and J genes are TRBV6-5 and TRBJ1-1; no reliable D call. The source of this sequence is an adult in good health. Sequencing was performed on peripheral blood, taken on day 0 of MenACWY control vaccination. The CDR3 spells CASSYGRGTEAFF. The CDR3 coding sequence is TGTGCCAGCAGTTACGGCCGAGGGACTGAAGCTTTCTTT.